Below are 20 T cell receptor beta chains sequenced from a single sample in a study of blood T cell repertoires in COVID-19. Generated by immunoSEQ multiplex PCR, the TCRdb table keeps only in-frame clones and is missing some. This sample has around 260,000 clones, with around 90% found just once. The material sequenced was peripheral blood. Receptor source: a human donor in a cohort sampled during active COVID-19.

This clone showed up just once. This rearrangement joins TRBV28 to TRBJ2-3, with D tentatively TRBD2 (6 bases). The CDR3 contains 16 residues. Germline loops: CDR1 MDHEN, CDR2 SYDVKM. The germline V and J ends were trimmed by 4 bases and 0 bases, with 14 bases remaining between them. CDR3 residues: CASSYNREKSTDTQYF. Here the CDR3 DNA reads TGTGCCAGCAGTTATAACCGGGAGAAGAGCACAGATACGCAGTATTTT.

This clone has only a few counts. The V and J genes are TRBV6-6 and TRBJ2-7; 10 bases agree with TRBD2. CDR3 length: 13 residues. The germline V gene encodes CDR1 MNHNY and CDR2 SVGAGI (reference sequence). V gave up 8 bases and J gave up 4 bases; unmatched junction bases: 5. The CDR3 DNA reads as TGTGCCAGCGCAGGACTAGCGGATTACGAGCAGTACTTC. Translating gives CASAGLADYEQYF.

This clone was seen only a few times. The rearrangement links TRBV3-1 (or the pseudogene TRBV3-2) to TRBJ1-2; TRBD1 is a possible D gene (5 bases). V lost 5 bases, J lost 3 bases, and 13 bases lay in between. Germline V gives CDR1 LGHDT, CDR2 YNNKEL (reference sequence). The CDR3 consists of 14 residues. CDR3 sequence reads: CASSTSGGDYGYTF. The CDR3 DNA reads TGTGCCAGCAGCACGTCGGGGGGTGACTATGGCTACACCTTC.

V and J are TRBV10-3 and TRBJ1-4; the D is unclear. There are 11 residues in the CDR3. V lost 6 bases and J 7 bases, leaving 6 bases between the germline ends. Germline-derived CDR1 and CDR2 are ENHRY and SYGVKD. In DNA, the CDR3 is TGTGCCATCAGCGCGGGTGAAAAACTGTTTTTT. Translated: CAISAGEKLFF.

This clone was recorded once. The genes are TRBV6-5 and TRBJ1-2, with TRBD1 identical over 12 bases. With 7 bases clipped from V and 7 bases from J, the junction kept 4 bases outside the gene matches. Germline V gene data show CDR1 as MNHEY and CDR2 as SVGAGI. This CDR3 comprises 13 residues. This CDR3 is CASTGTGGVGYTF. The CDR3 DNA sequence: TGTGCCAGCACCGGGACAGGGGGCGTTGGCTACACCTTC.

This clone came up once. This chain links TRBV7-2 with TRBJ1-6; TRBD1 aligns across 9 bases. The V gene's germline CDR1 is SGHTA and CDR2 FQGNSA. With 6 bases clipped from V and 9 bases from J, the junction kept 9 bases outside the gene matches. CDR3 length equals 15 residues. The CDR3 is CASSSGTGSVSPLHF. The CDR3, as DNA: TGTGCCAGCAGTTCCGGGACAGGGTCCGTTTCACCCCTCCACTTT.

The chain couples TRBV15 to TRBJ1-6, with no clear D. Germline V gene sequence: CDR1 LNHNV, CDR2 YYDKDF (reference sequence). This CDR3 is 16 amino acids long. V was clipped by 6 bases and J by 10 bases, with 22 bases between them. CDR3 loop: CATRLVEREIESPLHF. For the CDR3, the DNA is TGTGCCACCAGGCTGGTCGAGCGGGAAATTGAATCACCCCTCCACTTT.

V and J are TRBV27 and TRBJ1-3; no clear D. This CDR3 comprises 16 residues. Trimming pared 5 bases from V and 0 bases from J, leaving 14 bases between. Germline-derived CDR1 and CDR2 are MNHEY and SMNVEV (reference sequence). The CDR3 DNA sequence: TGTGCCAGCAGTCAATACGGGTTCAGCTCTGGAAACACCATATATTTT. As protein: CASSQYGFSSGNTIYF.

V is TRBV15 and J is TRBJ2-3; D might be TRBD2 (5 bases). CDR1 and CDR2 (germline): LNHNV, YYDKDF (reference sequence). The V end lost 5 bases, the J end lost 3 bases, and 12 bases lay between the germline ends. The CDR3 is made up of 14 amino acids. The CDR3 protein is CATSQRSGTDTQYF. In DNA form, the CDR3 reads TGTGCCACCAGCCAACGGTCGGGGACAGATACGCAGTATTTT.

The chain is built from TRBV28 and TRBJ1-1, with 8 bases matching TRBD1. After removal of 5 bases from V and 3 bases from J, the junction contained 2 bases not matched to a gene. Germline loops: CDR1 MDHEN, CDR2 SYDVKM. The CDR3 has 13 amino acids. The CDR3 protein is CASSPQGDTEAFF. Here the CDR3 DNA reads TGTGCCAGCAGTCCACAGGGGGACACTGAAGCTTTCTTT. Full variable domain (outside the CDR3, taken from reference TRBV28 and TRBJ1-1): DVKVTQSSRYLVKRTGEKVFLECVQDMDHENMFWYRQDPGLGLRLIYFSYDVKMKEKGDIPEGYSVSREKKERFSLILESASTNQTSMYLCASSPQGDTEAFFGQGTRLTVV.

V and J are TRBV6-5 and TRBJ2-7; D might be TRBD1 (7 bases). Looked up from germline, CDR1 is MNHEY and CDR2 is SVGAGI. The CDR3 has 15 residues. V lost 10 bases and J lost 1, with 20 bases in between. In DNA form, the CDR3 reads TGTGCCACCACCCGGGGGACAGAGGCGTCCTACGAGCAGTACTTC. This gives the protein CATTRGTEASYEQYF.

The chain recombines TRBV29-1 with TRBJ2-7, with D unclear. The CDR3 is made up of 12 amino acids. From germline, CDR1 is SQVTM and CDR2 ANQGSEA. V was cut by 4 bases and J by 2 bases, with 9 bases left in between. The CDR3 loop is CSVARTPYEQYF. The CDR3 bases are TGCAGCGTTGCCAGAACGCCCTACGAGCAGTACTTC.

This clone was seen just once. The chain uses TRBV29-1 and TRBJ2-7; TRBD2 agrees at 7 bases. The CDR3 sequence is 12 residues long. Germline CDR1 and CDR2: SQVTM and ANQGSEA. V was pared by 7 bases and J by 0 bases, with 3 bases of the junction left unmatched. The CDR3 DNA sequence: TGCAGCGCCGGGGGGACCTCCTACGAGCAGTACTTC. Translating gives CSAGGTSYEQYF.

V usage is TRBV12-3 or TRBV12-4 and J usage is TRBJ1-5; weak D call: TRBD1 (5 bases). The CDR3 totals 13 residues. Trimming removed 4 bases at V and 13 bases at J, with 17 bases between. The CDR3 is CASSYYGTLSQHF. CDR3 bases: TGTGCCAGCAGTTATTACGGGACTCTCTCTCAGCATTTT.

The rearrangement uses TRBV3-1 (or the pseudogene TRBV3-2) and TRBJ1-2, with TRBD1 matching 10 bases. CDR3 length: 14 residues. In germline, CDR1 is LGHDT, CDR2 YNNKEL (reference sequence). After removal of 3 bases from V and 6 bases from J, the junction contained 4 bases not matched to a gene. The CDR3 bases are TGTGCCAGCAGCCAGGGACAGGGGTTTAATGGCTACACCTTC. Protein sequence: CASSQGQGFNGYTF.

The chain employs TRBV25-1 and TRBJ1-1; 8 nucleotides align to TRBD1. The V gene's germline CDR1 is MGHDK and CDR2 SYGVNS. Losses at the gene ends were 9 bases for V and 10 bases for J; bases not matched to a gene: 10. This CDR3 is built from 12 residues. The CDR3 DNA sequence: TGTGCCAGTGACGACAGGGGTGTAGCAGCTTTCTTT. Its translation: CASDDRGVAAFF.

The chain joins TRBV5-1 to TRBJ2-6, with a possible D match to TRBD1 (7 bases). V lost 0 bases and J lost 0, with 10 bases in between. The CDR3 is 17 amino acids. CDR1 and CDR2 from the germline V gene are SGHRS and YFSETQ. The CDR3 is CASSLDRGGSGANVLTF. The CDR3 DNA follows: TGCGCCAGCAGCTTGGACAGGGGAGGCTCTGGGGCCAACGTCCTGACTTTC.

The V gene is TRBV6-5, the J gene TRBJ2-2; 10 bases match TRBD1. With V trimmed by 8 bases and J by 7 bases, 10 bases remained unmatched. The CDR3 is 15 residues long. Germline lookup yields CDR1 MNHEY and CDR2 SVGAGI. The CDR3 loop is CASQVGQGSGGELFF. As DNA, the CDR3 is TGTGCCAGCCAGGTGGGACAGGGGAGCGGCGGGGAGCTGTTTTTT.

The V and J genes are TRBV5-6 and TRBJ2-5; the D gene is possibly TRBD2 (5 bases). The CDR3 length is 17 residues. V was clipped by 0 bases and J by 1 base, with 16 bases between them. Germline V gene sequence: CDR1 SGHDT, CDR2 YYEEEE. The CDR3 nucleotides read TGTGCCAGCAGCTTGGAGCCCGCCCTTCGGGGCCAAGAGACCCAGTACTTC. This sequence encodes CASSLEPALRGQETQYF. The full variable domain, with the rest looked up from reference TRBV5-6 and TRBJ2-5, is DAGVTQSPTHLIKTRGQQVTLRCSPKSGHDTVSWYQQALGQGPQFIFQYYEEEERQRGNFPDRFSGHQFPNYSSELNVNALLLGDSALYLCASSLEPALRGQETQYFGPGTRLLVL.

This rearrangement joins TRBV30 to TRBJ1-4; no reliable D call. Germline V gives CDR1 GTSNPN, CDR2 SVGIG (reference sequence). Trimming took 4 bases from V and 8 from J, leaving 11 bases between them. The CDR3 is made up of 12 amino acids. The CDR3 protein is CAWTPGAEKLFF. In DNA, the CDR3 is TGTGCCTGGACCCCCGGAGCCGAAAAACTGTTTTTT.